This TCR beta chain emerged from a study of patients and donors after allogeneic stem cell transplantation. Trimming removed 4 bases from V and 7 bases from J, with 12 bases in between. The CDR3 is 14 amino acids. CDR1 KGHDR and CDR2 SFDVKD come from the germline V gene. TCRdb re-called the RT-PCR reads through MiXCR, storing one row per CDR3 protein. The repertoire holds 150,000 to 250,000 distinct CDR3 sequences, with 41% as singletons. The chain joins TRBV24-1 to TRBJ2-2, with D possibly TRBD2 on 5 matching bases. The clonotype originates from a human donor who was either an allogeneic HSCT recipient or a stem cell or donor lymphocyte infusion donor (not recorded which). It is not recorded whose cells these are; they may come from a transplant donor. Material for sequencing was blood, either unsorted or a sorted T cell fraction (not recorded which). CDR3 in amino acids: CATSEPGFGGELFF. The CDR3, as DNA: TGTGCCACCAGTGAACCGGGGTTCGGCGGGGAGCTGTTTTTT.